Listed below are T cell receptor beta chains from one sample, sequenced in a study of cytomegalovirus exposure and HLA in healthy donors. Assay used: immunoSEQ multiplex PCR; TCRdb lists only in-frame clones, some missing. There are some 95,000 clones in the sample; around 70% occur only once, and less than 1.5% lies in the top ten. What was sequenced was PBMCs. These receptors originate from a female donor in good health and CMV-seronegative. Both conserved end residues are part of each CDR3. D genes are given only for firm matches. Rows may omit the clone size; those that give it use once, few, many or a size class.

J,V,D,size,CDR3,DNA
TRBJ2-7,TRBV10-3,-,-,CATRVGESSYEQYF,TGTGCCACTCGAGTTGGGGAGAGTTCTTACGAGCAGTACTTC
TRBJ2-7,TRBV5-1,-,few,CASSPSGPLLGVEQYF,TGCGCCAGCAGTCCGAGCGGGCCCCTCCTGGGGGTCGAGCAGTACTTC
TRBJ2-7,TRBV11-2,-,few,CASSLDIWADRPGYEQYF,TGTGCCAGCAGCTTAGATATATGGGCCGACAGACCAGGCTACGAGCAGTACTTC
TRBJ2-2,TRBV7-2,TRBD2,-,CASSLPSGGANTGELFF,TGTGCCAGCAGCTTACCTAGCGGGGGGGCCAACACCGGGGAGCTGTTTTTT
TRBJ1-1,TRBV4-1,-,-,CASSQARSNTEAFF,TGCGCCAGCAGCCAAGCCAGATCGAACACTGAAGCTTTCTTT
TRBJ2-7,TRBV7-2,-,-,CASSPHPSSEQYF,TGTGCCAGCAGCCCCCATCCATCCAGCGAGCAGTACTTC
TRBJ2-2,TRBV5-6,TRBD1,-,CASSLVGTGYTGELFF,TGTGCCAGCAGCTTGGTTGGGACAGGTTACACCGGGGAGCTGTTTTTT
TRBJ2-1,TRBV6-1,TRBD1,-,CASSDAGTGSNEQFF,TGTGCCAGCAGTGACGCCGGGACAGGGTCAAATGAGCAGTTCTTC
TRBJ2-3,TRBV27,-,-,CASSLIGARGTDTQYF,TGTGCCAGCAGTTTAATTGGCGCGAGAGGGACAGATACGCAGTATTTT
TRBJ2-3,TRBV2,-,-,CASSLEAHRFNF,TGTGCCAGCAGCCTAGAAGCCCATAGGTTTAATTTT
TRBJ2-7,TRBV2,TRBD1,-,CASRTGGHEQYF,TGTGCCAGCAGGACAGGGGGCCACGAGCAGTACTTC
TRBJ2-3,TRBV6-4,TRBD2,many,CASSSGESDTQYF,TGTGCCAGCAGTAGCGGGGAATCAGATACGCAGTATTTT
TRBJ2-1,TRBV10-3,TRBD2,-,CAISAPVAGGNNEQFF,TGTGCCATCAGTGCTCCGGTAGCGGGAGGGAACAATGAGCAGTTCTTC
TRBJ2-7,TRBV29-1,TRBD2,-,CSVEVGGTSGRALPYEQYF,TGCAGCGTTGAAGTTGGGGGGACTAGCGGGAGGGCCCTCCCGTACGAGCAGTACTTC
TRBJ2-3,TRBV10-1,TRBD1,-,CASSESGTARPDTQYF,TGCGCCAGCAGTGAGTCCGGGACAGCCAGACCAGATACGCAGTATTTT
TRBJ2-7,TRBV4-2,TRBD2,-,CASSHTFGTSGTYEQYF,TGTGCCAGCAGCCATACTTTTGGGACTAGCGGGACCTACGAGCAGTACTTC
TRBJ2-5,TRBV18,TRBD2,-,CVSSQPRGGTKQETQYF,TGTGTCAGCTCACAACCCCGCGGGGGGACCAAGCAAGAGACCCAGTACTTC
TRBJ2-1,TRBV5-1,-,-,CASSPSRGTLYNEQFF,TGCGCCAGCAGCCCATCCCGGGGGACCCTCTACAATGAGCAGTTCTTC
TRBJ2-7,TRBV7-3,TRBD2,-,CASSLTGRDGHEQYF,TGTGCCAGCAGCTTAACGGGGAGGGATGGCCACGAGCAGTACTTC
TRBJ2-5,TRBV6-5,TRBD1,-,CASSRTGGGETQYF,TGTGCCAGCAGTCGGACAGGGGGAGGAGAGACCCAGTACTTC
TRBJ2-2,TRBV27,TRBD2,-,CASSLGTSPGELFF,TGTGCCAGCAGTCTAGGGACTAGCCCCGGGGAGCTGTTTTTT
TRBJ2-2,TRBV27,TRBD2,-,CASSLWGLATGELFF,TGTGCCAGCAGTTTATGGGGACTAGCGACCGGGGAGCTGTTTTTT
TRBJ2-7,TRBV7-8,TRBD2,few,CASSFTTSGYDTSYEQYF,TGTGCCAGCAGCTTTACGACTAGCGGTTATGACACCTCCTACGAGCAGTACTTC
TRBJ1-4,TRBV4-1,-,-,CASSYGGATNEKLFF,TGCGCCAGCAGCTACGGAGGGGCAACTAATGAAAAACTGTTTTTT
TRBJ2-7,TRBV7-8,-,few,CASSFDRPYEQYF,TGTGCCAGCAGCTTCGACAGGCCCTACGAGCAGTACTTC
TRBJ2-5,TRBV6-5,TRBD2,-,CASTSLAGGQETQYF,TGTGCCAGCACCTCGCTAGCGGGAGGACAAGAGACCCAGTACTTC
TRBJ2-1,TRBV4-1,-,-,CASSHLALQYNEQFF,TGCGCCAGCAGCCACTTAGCGTTACAGTACAATGAGCAGTTCTTC
TRBJ1-2,TRBV6-5,-,-,CASSYSPGSNYGYTF,TGTGCCAGCAGTTACTCCCCAGGTTCTAACTATGGCTACACCTTC
TRBJ1-1,TRBV7-6,TRBD1,few,CASSINRGTEAFF,TGTGCCAGCAGCATAAACAGGGGCACTGAAGCTTTCTTT
TRBJ2-6,TRBV6-4,-,-,CASSEDSSGANVLTF,TGTGCCAGCAGTGAGGACAGCTCTGGGGCCAACGTCCTGACTTTC
TRBJ1-6,TRBV30,-,-,CALRQSQGSPLHF,TGTGCCCTGAGGCAGTCTCAAGGTTCACCCCTCCACTTT
TRBJ2-5,TRBV2,-,-,CASSHKPGLQETQYF,TGTGCCAGCAGTCATAAACCGGGACTTCAGGAGACCCAGTACTTC
TRBJ2-3,TRBV19,-,few,CASSSSADTQYF,TGTGCCAGTAGTTCTAGCGCAGATACGCAGTATTTT
TRBJ2-7,TRBV29-1,TRBD2,once,CSVEDPTSGSLHEQYF,TGCAGCGTTGAAGACCCGACTAGCGGGAGTCTGCACGAGCAGTACTTC
TRBJ1-5,TRBV2,TRBD1,few,CASSAQGAWSNQPQHF,TGTGCCAGCAGTGCACAGGGGGCTTGGAGCAATCAGCCCCAGCATTTT
TRBJ2-7,TRBV5-1,TRBD2,medium-sized,CASSLVRESDEQYF,TGCGCCAGCAGCTTGGTGCGGGAGAGTGACGAGCAGTACTTC